This T cell receptor (beta chain) was observed in a study of blood T cell repertoires in COVID-19. Study information: COVID-19 samples from acute and convalescent phases originated in the United States, Italy and Spain. T cells, B-cell-depleted T cells, or PBMCs provided the cDNA or gDNA that served as material.

The germline gives CDR1 SNHLY, CDR2 FYNNEI. V was clipped by 10 bases and J by 3 bases, with 15 bases between them. CDR3 length: 13 amino acids. Original handling: Cell counts per sample came from amplifying reference gene primers. Here immunoSEQ multiplex PCR was the method, and the copy in TCRdb shows in-frame clones only, minus some. V, J and clone size derive from that table, while D and trimming were established from the DNA sequence. This table has a few hundred thousand clones, just over 85% appearing once. The chain uses TRBV2 and TRBJ1-2; D might be TRBD1 (5 bases). This TCR was sampled from a man aged 45-60 years with acute or convalescent COVID-19. The material sequenced was peripheral blood. The CDR3 is CATSSGGHYGYTF. The CDR3 DNA sequence: TGTGCCACTTCAAGCGGGGGTCACTATGGCTACACCTTC.